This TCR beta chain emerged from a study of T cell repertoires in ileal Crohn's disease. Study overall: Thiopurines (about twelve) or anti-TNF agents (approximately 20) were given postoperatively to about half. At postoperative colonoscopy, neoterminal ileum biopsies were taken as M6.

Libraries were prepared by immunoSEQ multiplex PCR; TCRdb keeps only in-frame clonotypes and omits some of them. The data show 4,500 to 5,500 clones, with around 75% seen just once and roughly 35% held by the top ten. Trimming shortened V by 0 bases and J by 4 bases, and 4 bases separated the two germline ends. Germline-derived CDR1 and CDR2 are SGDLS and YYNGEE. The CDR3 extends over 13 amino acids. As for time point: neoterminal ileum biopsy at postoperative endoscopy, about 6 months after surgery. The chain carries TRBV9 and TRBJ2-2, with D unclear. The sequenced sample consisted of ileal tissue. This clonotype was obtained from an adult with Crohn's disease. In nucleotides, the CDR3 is TGTGCCAGCAGCGTAGACCTCACCGGGGAGCTGTTTTTT. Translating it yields CASSVDLTGELFF. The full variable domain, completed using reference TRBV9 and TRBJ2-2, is DSGVTQTPKHLITATGQRVTLRCSPRSGDLSVYWYQQSLDQGLQFLIQYYNGEERAKGNILERFSAQQFPDLHSELNLSSLELGDSALYFCASSVDLTGELFFGEGSRLTVL.